This TCR beta chain was documented in a study of CD8 T cells in ankylosing spondylitis. Findings and limits, study-wide: Characteristic of ankylosing spondylitis blood, it appeared, was a TCR beta motif comprising several highly homologous variants.

Quantitative 5'-RACE was performed with molecular barcodes, and it yielded the TCR beta libraries. MiXCR was run by TCRdb on the 5' RACE reads, yielding one entry per CDR3 protein. Of about 160,000 distinct CDR3 sequences in the sample, about 17% were seen once. V lost 0 bases, J lost 2 bases, and 12 bases lay in between. CDR3 length: 15 residues. CDR1 and CDR2 from the germline V gene are DFQATT and SNEGSKA (reference sequence). This clonotype was seen at least ten times. Its target is unknown. The chain carries TRBV20-1 and TRBJ2-3; D is uncertain. The material sequenced was blood, either unsorted or a sorted T cell fraction (not recorded which). The source of this sequence is a male donor with ankylosing spondylitis or in good health (not recorded which). The CDR3 loop reads CSARDRPVYTDTQYF. Written as DNA, the CDR3 is TGCAGTGCTAGAGATCGACCCGTCTACACAGATACGCAGTATTTT.